This passage covers 26 T cell receptor beta chains from one sample sequenced in a study of T cell responses to AZD1222 COVID-19 vaccine. Assay: immunoSEQ multiplex PCR; the TCRdb copy retains only in-frame clones and omits some. The sample shows tens of thousands of clones, roughly 90% of them seen only once. The specimen comprised peripheral blood, sampled 28 days after the second AZD1222 dose. The receptors originated from an adult who received the AZD1222 COVID-19 vaccine.

V and J are TRBV4-1 and TRBJ2-1; TRBD1 agrees at 7 bases. The CDR3 consists of 15 residues. The J segment lost 0 bases and the V segment lost 3 bases, leaving 2 bases of the junction unmatched. In germline, CDR1 is MGHRA, CDR2 YSYEKL. Here the CDR3 reads CASSQTGSSYNEQFF. The CDR3 bases are TGCGCCAGCAGCCAGACAGGGAGCTCCTACAATGAGCAGTTCTTC.

The chain links TRBV20-1 to TRBJ2-7; perhaps D is TRBD1 or TRBD2 (6 bases each). This CDR3 spans 13 amino acids. Germline V gene sequence: CDR1 DFQATT, CDR2 SNEGSKA (reference sequence). The ends were cut back, 3 bases at V and 2 bases at J, with 11 bases in the middle. Here the CDR3 DNA reads TGCAGTGCTAGTAGGGGGGACGCCTACGAGCAGTACTTC. It translates to CSASRGDAYEQYF.

This clone was seen a few times. The chain employs TRBV28 and TRBJ1-3; TRBD1 matches 9 bases. V shed 8 bases, J shed 0 bases, and the junction held 8 bases outside the gene matches. Looked up from germline, CDR1 is MDHEN and CDR2 is SYDVKM. This CDR3 is 16 amino acids long. In nucleotides, the CDR3 is TGTGCCAGCTTCTCGCGGACAGGGGACTCTGGAAACACCATATATTTT. Its protein product is CASFSRTGDSGNTIYF.

V is TRBV5-1 and J is TRBJ2-7; 7 positions agree with TRBD1. Germline lookup yields CDR1 SGHRS and CDR2 YFSETQ. With 2 bases clipped from V and 5 bases from J, the junction kept 7 bases outside the gene matches. CDR3 length: 14 residues. The CDR3 region is CASSFPDRIHEQYF. The CDR3 DNA reads as TGCGCCAGCAGCTTCCCGGACAGGATCCACGAGCAGTACTTC.

The V and J genes are TRBV7-9 and TRBJ2-1; D is perhaps TRBD2 (6 bases). V was cut by 5 bases and J by 3 bases, with 20 bases left in between. Germline V gene lookup returns CDR1 SEHNR and CDR2 FQNEAQ (reference sequence). This CDR3 is built from 17 residues. The DNA for the CDR3 is TGTGCCAGCAGCCCCACCGGGACTGTCCGAATCTACAATGAGCAGTTCTTC. This encodes CASSPTGTVRIYNEQFF.

The rearrangement uses TRBV24-1 and TRBJ1-4; a weak D match, TRBD1 (5 bases). The V gene lost 4 bases and the J gene lost 7 bases, with 12 bases spanning the gap. The germline V gene encodes CDR1 KGHDR and CDR2 SFDVKD. This CDR3 has 14 residues. The CDR3: CATSEGGVGEKLFF. CDR3 bases: TGTGCCACCAGTGAAGGAGGGGTCGGTGAAAAACTGTTTTTT.

V is TRBV29-1 and J is TRBJ2-7, with 13 bases matching TRBD2. CDR1 SQVTM and CDR2 ANQGSEA come from the germline V gene. The ends lost 5 bases at V and 4 bases at J; junction bases unmatched: 2. The CDR3 sequence is 13 residues long. This CDR3 reads CSVPGLAGYEQYF. In nucleotides, the CDR3 is TGCAGCGTTCCGGGACTAGCGGGATACGAGCAGTACTTC.

The chain recombines TRBV2 with TRBJ2-1; 7 positions match TRBD2. From germline, CDR1 is SNHLY and CDR2 FYNNEI. The CDR3 runs 15 residues. With V trimmed by 3 bases and J by 9 bases, 11 bases remained unmatched. The CDR3 nucleotides are TGTGCCAGCAGTGACGGCGGGAGTCTGAGGGGTGAGCAGTTCTTC. This sequence encodes CASSDGGSLRGEQFF.

The CDR3 loop reads CASSPQGEETQYF. DNA of the CDR3: TGCGCCAGCAGTCCTCAGGGGGAAGAGACCCAGTACTTC. This sequence joins TRBV5-1 and TRBJ2-5; 7 bases fit TRBD1. This CDR3 has 13 residues. Germline CDR1 reads SGHRS; CDR2 reads YFSETQ. Germline trimming cut 5 bases from V and 3 bases from J; bases unmatched to any gene: 4.

This clone was observed a single time. The chain has TRBV29-1 and TRBJ2-3; 8 nucleotides line up with TRBD2. V shed 3 bases, J shed 3 bases, and the junction held 5 bases outside the gene matches. CDR3 length: 14 residues. Germline loops: CDR1 SQVTM, CDR2 ANQGSEA. The CDR3 loop is CSVEGSSGTDTQYF. The DNA for the CDR3 is TGCAGCGTTGAGGGTTCTAGCGGGACAGATACGCAGTATTTT.

J is TRBJ2-7 and V is TRBV5-5; TRBD2 matches at 12 bases. The junction had 8 bases not matched to a gene; V was cut back by 1 base and J by 0 bases. The germline V gene encodes CDR1 SGHKS and CDR2 YYEKEE (reference sequence). The CDR3 sequence is 18 residues long. CDR3 sequence: CASSLIWTSGTSSYEQYF. CDR3 in DNA: TGTGCCAGCAGCTTGATTTGGACTAGCGGGACCAGCTCCTACGAGCAGTACTTC.

This sequence joins TRBV6-2 or TRBV6-3 and TRBJ2-7; tentatively, D is TRBD1 (6 bases). With 5 bases removed from V and 3 bases from J, the gap between germline ends came to 20 bases. Germline lookup yields CDR1 MNHEY and CDR2 SVGEGT. CDR3 length equals 16 residues. The CDR3 sequence is CASSPRGRMRLYEQYF. CDR3 nucleotide sequence: TGTGCCAGCAGTCCCAGGGGTAGGATGAGACTCTACGAGCAGTACTTC.

The chain is built from TRBV2 and TRBJ1-1; 9 bases are shared with TRBD1. Germline V gives CDR1 SNHLY, CDR2 FYNNEI. With 7 bases clipped from V and 11 bases from J, the junction kept 11 bases outside the gene matches. This CDR3 is built from 13 residues. CDR3 DNA sequence: TGTGCCAGCACTCCCACAGGGGGCGCGTTCGCTTTCTTT. It translates to CASTPTGGAFAFF.

This clone has more than one count but fewer than ten. The rearrangement links TRBV27 to TRBJ2-2, with 7 bases fitting TRBD1. Germline trimming cut 4 bases from V and 6 bases from J; bases unmatched to any gene: 5. Per the germline V gene, CDR1 is MNHEY and CDR2 is SMNVEV (reference sequence). The CDR3 is 14 amino acids. CDR3 in amino acids: CASSYNRGAGELFF. The CDR3 DNA is TGTGCCAGCAGTTACAACAGGGGCGCCGGGGAGCTGTTTTTT.

CDR3 bases: TGTGCCAGCAGTTTATCTTTAAGGGCAGGTGGCTACACCTTC. Protein product: CASSLSLRAGGYTF. The rearrangement joins TRBV28 to TRBJ1-2; D is uncertain. This CDR3 region has 14 residues. Trimming shortened V by 1 base and J by 7 bases, and 13 bases separated the two germline ends. Germline loops: CDR1 MDHEN, CDR2 SYDVKM.

CDR3: CASSLFFHSLTGGIAEQYF. Written as DNA, the CDR3 is TGTGCCAGCAGCTTATTTTTCCATTCCTTGACAGGGGGCATCGCCGAGCAGTACTTC. The rearrangement joins TRBV7-8 to TRBJ2-7; 10 bases agree with TRBD1. The CDR3 is made up of 19 amino acids. V lost 2 bases and J lost 6; bases outside the gene matches: 19. The germline gives CDR1 SGHVS, CDR2 FQNEAQ. Based on the CDR3 plus reference TRBV7-8 and TRBJ2-7, the full variable domain is GAGVSQSPRYKVAKRGQDVALRCDPISGHVSLFWYQQALGQGPEFLTYFQNEAQLDKSGLPSDRFFAERPEGSVSTLKIQRTQQEDSAVYLCASSLFFHSLTGGIAEQYFGPGTRLTVT.

This sequence joins TRBV2 and TRBJ2-5; no clear D gene. The CDR3 totals 13 residues. V lost 3 bases, J lost 4 bases, and 9 bases lay in between. The germline V gene has CDR1 SNHLY and CDR2 FYNNEI. The chain's CDR3 is CASSESTGETQYF. The DNA for the CDR3 is TGTGCCAGCAGTGAGTCAACGGGAGAGACCCAGTACTTC.

CDR3 sequence: CASSLVLSQLNEKLFF. The CDR3 bases are TGTGCCAGCAGCTTAGTCCTTAGCCAGCTTAATGAAAAACTGTTTTTT. The V and J genes are TRBV7-2 and TRBJ1-4; D not certain. The ends were cut back, 1 base at V and 4 bases at J, with 13 bases in the middle. CDR1 and CDR2 (germline): SGHTA, FQGNSA. This CDR3 spans 16 amino acids.

The chain combines TRBV15 with TRBJ2-3; D not certain. Germline V lookup: CDR1 LNHNV, CDR2 YYDKDF (reference sequence). The CDR3 spans 14 residues. V gave up 1 base and J gave up 6 bases, with 11 bases separating them. CDR3 protein: CATSRVRGPDTQYF. CDR3 nucleotide sequence: TGTGCCACCAGCAGAGTCCGAGGCCCCGATACGCAGTATTTT.

The chain employs TRBV3-1 (or the pseudogene TRBV3-2) and TRBJ2-1; the D gene is possibly TRBD2 (6 bases). The CDR3 spans 14 residues. Germline V gene data show CDR1 as LGHDT and CDR2 as YNNKEL (reference sequence). V lost 3 bases and J 0 bases, leaving 6 bases between the germline ends. The CDR3 loop is CASSQTSSYNEQFF. The CDR3, as DNA: TGTGCCAGCAGCCAGACTAGCTCCTACAATGAGCAGTTCTTC.

This sequence joins TRBV7-2 and TRBJ1-2; TRBD1 matches at 9 bases. This CDR3 spans 15 amino acids. The germline V gene has CDR1 SGHTA and CDR2 FQGNSA. V trimming: 4 bases; J trimming: 5 bases; junction bases outside the gene matches: 8. The CDR3 reads CASSSGQGYSYGYTF. For the CDR3, the DNA is TGTGCCAGCAGCTCAGGACAGGGGTATTCGTATGGCTACACCTTC.

About this clone: One junction end disagrees with the germline gene, perhaps due to a read error. This same CDR3 is encoded by further DNA sequences in the sample. The chain joins TRBV12-3 or TRBV12-4 to TRBJ1-1; D call uncertain. There are 11 residues in the CDR3. CDR3 loop: CASSFRAEAFF. In nucleotides, the CDR3 is TGTGCCAGCAGTTTCCGGGCTGAGGCTTTCTTT.

V gene TRBV25-1 combines with J gene TRBJ1-2, with D possibly being TRBD1 (5 bases). There are 13 residues in the CDR3. Germline V CDR1 and CDR2: MGHDK, SYGVNS. The V gene lost 3 bases and the J gene lost 4 bases, with 9 bases spanning the gap. The DNA for the CDR3 is TGTGCCAGCAGTGACCAACAGGTCTATGGCTACACCTTC. The encoded protein is CASSDQQVYGYTF.

A remark on this clone: Its ends do not fully match the called genes, so a read error is possible. CDR3 protein: CASSLDRHYNEQFF. CDR3 DNA: TGTGCCAGTAGTTTAGACAGACACTACAATGAGCAGTTCTTC. The rearrangement joins TRBV19 to TRBJ2-1, with D maybe TRBD1 (5 bases). This CDR3 contains 14 residues. Looked up from germline, CDR1 is LNHDA and CDR2 is SQIVND (reference sequence).

The chain combines TRBV7-9 with TRBJ2-7; TRBD1 agrees at 11 bases. Losses at the gene ends were 5 bases for V and 7 bases for J; bases not matched to a gene: 13. CDR3 length: 16 amino acids. Germline CDR1 and CDR2: SEHNR and FQNEAQ (reference sequence). The CDR3: CASSAPGQGALGEQYF. The CDR3 bases are TGTGCCAGCAGCGCCCCAGGACAGGGGGCCCTTGGGGAGCAGTACTTC.

The chain uses TRBV28 and TRBJ2-2; 7 positions agree with TRBD2. J was trimmed by 5 bases and V by 6 bases; bases with no gene match: 3. This CDR3 comprises 13 residues. Germline V gives CDR1 MDHEN, CDR2 SYDVKM. For the CDR3, the DNA is TGTGCCAGCAGAGGACTAGGGACCGGGGAGCTGTTTTTT. This translates into CASRGLGTGELFF. Looking up the rest from reference TRBV28 and TRBJ2-2 gives the full variable domain: DVKVTQSSRYLVKRTGEKVFLECVQDMDHENMFWYRQDPGLGLRLIYFSYDVKMKEKGDIPEGYSVSREKKERFSLILESASTNQTSMYLCASRGLGTGELFFGEGSRLTVL.